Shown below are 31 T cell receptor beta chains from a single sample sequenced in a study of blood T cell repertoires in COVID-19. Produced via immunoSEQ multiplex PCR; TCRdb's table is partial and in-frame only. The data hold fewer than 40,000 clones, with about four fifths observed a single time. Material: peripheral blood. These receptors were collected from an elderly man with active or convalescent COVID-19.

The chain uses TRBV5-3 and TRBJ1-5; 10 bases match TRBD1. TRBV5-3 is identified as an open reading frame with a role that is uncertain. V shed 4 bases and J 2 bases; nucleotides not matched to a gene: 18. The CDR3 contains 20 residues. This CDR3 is CARSTDTGTGDIRGNQPQHF. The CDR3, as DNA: TGTGCCAGAAGCACCGACACCGGGACAGGGGACATCAGGGGCAATCAGCCCCAGCATTTT.

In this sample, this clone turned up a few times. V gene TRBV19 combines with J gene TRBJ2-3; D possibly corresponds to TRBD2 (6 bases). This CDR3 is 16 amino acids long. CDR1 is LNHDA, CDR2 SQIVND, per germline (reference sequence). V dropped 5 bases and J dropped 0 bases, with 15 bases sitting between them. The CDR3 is CASSSNSGVSTDTQYF. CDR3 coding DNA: TGTGCCAGTAGTTCCAATAGCGGAGTTAGCACAGATACGCAGTATTTT.

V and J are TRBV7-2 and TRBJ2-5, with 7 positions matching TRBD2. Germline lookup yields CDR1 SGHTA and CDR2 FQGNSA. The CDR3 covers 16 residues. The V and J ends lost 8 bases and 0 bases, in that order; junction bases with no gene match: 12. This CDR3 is CASGVRASGYQETQYF. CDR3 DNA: TGTGCCAGCGGGGTGCGCGCTAGCGGATACCAAGAGACCCAGTACTTC.

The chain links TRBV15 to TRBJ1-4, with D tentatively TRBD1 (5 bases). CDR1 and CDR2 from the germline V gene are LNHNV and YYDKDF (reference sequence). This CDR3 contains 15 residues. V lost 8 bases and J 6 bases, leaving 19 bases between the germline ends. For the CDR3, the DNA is TGTGCCACCCACGACAGTGAGATTCGGGATGAAAAACTGTTTTTT. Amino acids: CATHDSEIRDEKLFF.

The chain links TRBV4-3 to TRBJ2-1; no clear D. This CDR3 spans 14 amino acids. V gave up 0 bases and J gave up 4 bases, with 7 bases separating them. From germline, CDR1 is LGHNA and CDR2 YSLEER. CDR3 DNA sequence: TGCGCCAGCAGCCAAGAAACTCTTTACAATGAGCAGTTCTTC. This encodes CASSQETLYNEQFF.

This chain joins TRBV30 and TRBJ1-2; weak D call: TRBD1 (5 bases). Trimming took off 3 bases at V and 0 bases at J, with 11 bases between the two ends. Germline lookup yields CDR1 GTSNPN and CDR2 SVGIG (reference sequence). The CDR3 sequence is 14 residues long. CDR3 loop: CAWSSGHANYGYTF. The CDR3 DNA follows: TGTGCCTGGAGCTCAGGACACGCTAACTATGGCTACACCTTC.

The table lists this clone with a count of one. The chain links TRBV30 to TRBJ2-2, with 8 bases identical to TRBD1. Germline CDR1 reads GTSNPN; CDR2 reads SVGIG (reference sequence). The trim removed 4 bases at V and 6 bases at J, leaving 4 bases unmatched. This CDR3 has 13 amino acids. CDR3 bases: TGTGCCTGGACCAGGGGGCCCCCCGGGGAGCTGTTTTTT. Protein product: CAWTRGPPGELFF. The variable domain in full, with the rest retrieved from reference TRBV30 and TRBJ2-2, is SQTIHQWPATLVQPVGSPLSLECTVEGTSNPNLYWYRQAAGRGLQLLFYSVGIGQISSEVPQNLSASRPQDRQFILSSKKLLLSDSGFYLCAWTRGPPGELFFGEGSRLTVL.

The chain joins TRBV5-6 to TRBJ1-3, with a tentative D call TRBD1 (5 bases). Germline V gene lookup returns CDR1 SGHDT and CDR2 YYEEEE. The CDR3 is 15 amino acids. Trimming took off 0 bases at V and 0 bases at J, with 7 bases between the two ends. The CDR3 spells CASSLGQLSGNTIYF. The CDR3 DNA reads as TGTGCCAGCAGCTTGGGACAGCTCTCTGGAAACACCATATATTTT.

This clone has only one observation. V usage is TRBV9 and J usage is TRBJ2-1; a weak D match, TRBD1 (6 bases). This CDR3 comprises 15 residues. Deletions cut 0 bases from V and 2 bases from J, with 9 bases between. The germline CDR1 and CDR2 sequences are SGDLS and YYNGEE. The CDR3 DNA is TGTGCCAGCAGCGTAGTCGGGACAACCTACAATGAGCAGTTCTTC. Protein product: CASSVVGTTYNEQFF.

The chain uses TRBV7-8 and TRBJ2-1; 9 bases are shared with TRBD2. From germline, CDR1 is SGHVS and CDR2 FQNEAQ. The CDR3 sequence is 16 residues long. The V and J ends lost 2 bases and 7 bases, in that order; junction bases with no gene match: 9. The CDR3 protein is CASSLTRGGQWNEQFF. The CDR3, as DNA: TGTGCCAGCAGCTTAACGCGGGGGGGCCAATGGAATGAGCAGTTCTTC.

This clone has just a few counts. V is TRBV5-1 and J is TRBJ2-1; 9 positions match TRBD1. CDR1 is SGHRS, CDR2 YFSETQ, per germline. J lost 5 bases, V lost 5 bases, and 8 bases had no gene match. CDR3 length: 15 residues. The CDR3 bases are TGCGCCAGCAGTCATGGGGACAGGGTCAACAATGAGCAGTTCTTC. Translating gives CASSHGDRVNNEQFF.

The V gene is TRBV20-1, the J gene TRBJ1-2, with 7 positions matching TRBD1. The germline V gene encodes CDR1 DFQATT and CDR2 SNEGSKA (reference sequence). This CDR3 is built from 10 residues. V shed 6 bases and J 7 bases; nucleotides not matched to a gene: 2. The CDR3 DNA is TGCAGTGCGGACAGGTCTGGCTACACCTTC. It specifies CSADRSGYTF.

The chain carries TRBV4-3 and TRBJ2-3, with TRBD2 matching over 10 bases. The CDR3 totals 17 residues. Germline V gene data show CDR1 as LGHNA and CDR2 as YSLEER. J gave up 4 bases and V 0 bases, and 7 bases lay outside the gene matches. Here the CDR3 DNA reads TGCGCCAGCAGCCAAGATCAGCGGGGGGGCCCAGCAGATACGCAGTATTTT. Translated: CASSQDQRGGPADTQYF.

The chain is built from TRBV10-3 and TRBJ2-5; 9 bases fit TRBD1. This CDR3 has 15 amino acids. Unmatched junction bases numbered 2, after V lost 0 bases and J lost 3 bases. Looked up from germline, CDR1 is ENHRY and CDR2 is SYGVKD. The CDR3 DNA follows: TGTGCCATCAGTGAGTCCCGGGACAGGGAAGAGACCCAGTACTTC. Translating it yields CAISESRDREETQYF.

The CDR3 loop reads CASSQDAGPSADTQYF. The CDR3 DNA reads TGCGCCAGCAGCCAAGACGCAGGGCCTTCGGCAGATACGCAGTATTTT. The V gene is TRBV4-1, the J gene TRBJ2-3; tentatively, D is TRBD1 (5 bases). From germline, CDR1 is MGHRA and CDR2 YSYEKL. Trimming cost V 0 bases and J 4 bases, with 14 bases left between them. The CDR3 consists of 16 residues.

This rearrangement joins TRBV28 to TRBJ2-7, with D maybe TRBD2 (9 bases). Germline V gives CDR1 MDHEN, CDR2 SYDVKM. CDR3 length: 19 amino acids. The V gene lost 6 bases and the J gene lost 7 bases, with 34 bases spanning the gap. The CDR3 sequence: CASSTQTGEYGGRAWEQYF. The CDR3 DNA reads TGTGCCAGCAGCACTCAGACAGGGGAATATGGCGGGAGGGCCTGGGAGCAGTACTTC.

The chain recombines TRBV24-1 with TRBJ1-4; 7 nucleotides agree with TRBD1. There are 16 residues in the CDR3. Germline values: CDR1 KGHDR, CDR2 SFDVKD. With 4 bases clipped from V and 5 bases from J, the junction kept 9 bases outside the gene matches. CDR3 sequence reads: CATSETGQARNEKLFF. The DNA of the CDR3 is TGTGCCACCAGTGAGACCGGACAGGCCCGAAATGAAAAACTGTTTTTT.

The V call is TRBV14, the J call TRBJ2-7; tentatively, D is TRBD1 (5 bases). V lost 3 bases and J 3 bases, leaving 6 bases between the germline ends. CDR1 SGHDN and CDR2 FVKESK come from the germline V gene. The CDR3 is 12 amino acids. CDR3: CASSHDSYEQYF. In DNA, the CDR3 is TGTGCCAGCAGCCACGACAGCTACGAGCAGTACTTC.

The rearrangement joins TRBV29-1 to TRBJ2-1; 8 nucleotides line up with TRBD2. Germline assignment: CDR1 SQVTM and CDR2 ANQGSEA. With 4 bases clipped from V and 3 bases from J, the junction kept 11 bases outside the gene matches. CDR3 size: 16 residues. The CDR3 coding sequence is TGCAGCGTTGCGACGGGGGCTAGCGGGTTCTACAATGAGCAGTTCTTC. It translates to CSVATGASGFYNEQFF.

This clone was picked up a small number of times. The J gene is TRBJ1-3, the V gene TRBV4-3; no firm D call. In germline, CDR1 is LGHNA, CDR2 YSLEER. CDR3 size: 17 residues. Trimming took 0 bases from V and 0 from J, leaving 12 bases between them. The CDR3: CASSQDKTGSSGNTIYF. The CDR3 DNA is TGCGCCAGCAGCCAAGATAAAACGGGAAGCTCTGGAAACACCATATATTTT.

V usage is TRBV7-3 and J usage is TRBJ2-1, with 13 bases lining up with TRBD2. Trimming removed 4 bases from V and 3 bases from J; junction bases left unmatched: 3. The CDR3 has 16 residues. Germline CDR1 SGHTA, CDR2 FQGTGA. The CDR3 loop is CASSYTSGGDYNEQFF. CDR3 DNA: TGTGCCAGCAGCTACACTAGCGGGGGGGACTACAATGAGCAGTTCTTC.

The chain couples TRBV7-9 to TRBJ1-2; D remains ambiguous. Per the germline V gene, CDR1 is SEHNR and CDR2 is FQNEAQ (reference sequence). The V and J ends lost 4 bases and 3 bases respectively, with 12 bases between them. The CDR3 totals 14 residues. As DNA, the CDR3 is TGTGCCAGCAGCTCCCCGGGAGTGGACTATGGCTACACCTTC. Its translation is CASSSPGVDYGYTF.

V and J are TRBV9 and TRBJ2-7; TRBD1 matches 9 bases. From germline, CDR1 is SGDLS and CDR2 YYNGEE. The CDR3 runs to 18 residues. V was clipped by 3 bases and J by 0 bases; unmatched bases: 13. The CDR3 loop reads CASSADMGQGSRSYEQYF. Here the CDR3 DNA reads TGTGCCAGCAGCGCCGACATGGGACAGGGCAGCCGCTCCTACGAGCAGTACTTC. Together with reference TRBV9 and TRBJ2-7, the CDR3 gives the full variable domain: DSGVTQTPKHLITATGQRVTLRCSPRSGDLSVYWYQQSLDQGLQFLIQYYNGEERAKGNILERFSAQQFPDLHSELNLSSLELGDSALYFCASSADMGQGSRSYEQYFGPGTRLTVT.

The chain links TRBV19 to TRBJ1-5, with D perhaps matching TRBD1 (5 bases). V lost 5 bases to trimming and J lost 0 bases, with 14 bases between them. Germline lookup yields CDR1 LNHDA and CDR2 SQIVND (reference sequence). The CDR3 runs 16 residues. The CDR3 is CASSDGGTYSNQPQHF. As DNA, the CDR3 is TGTGCCAGTAGTGACGGGGGGACTTATAGCAATCAGCCCCAGCATTTT.

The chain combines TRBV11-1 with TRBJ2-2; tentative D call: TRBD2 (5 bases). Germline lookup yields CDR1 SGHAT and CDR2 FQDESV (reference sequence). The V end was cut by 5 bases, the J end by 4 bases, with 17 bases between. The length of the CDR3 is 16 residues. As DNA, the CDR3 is TGTGCCAGCAGCCCTAAGGCAAATCGGGGCACCGGGGAGCTGTTTTTT. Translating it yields CASSPKANRGTGELFF.

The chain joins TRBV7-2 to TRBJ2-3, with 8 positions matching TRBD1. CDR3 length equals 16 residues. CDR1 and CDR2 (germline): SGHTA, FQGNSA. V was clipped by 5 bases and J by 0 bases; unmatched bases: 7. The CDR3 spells CASSPRTGHSTDTQYF. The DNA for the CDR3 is TGTGCCAGCAGCCCTCGGACAGGGCATAGCACAGATACGCAGTATTTT. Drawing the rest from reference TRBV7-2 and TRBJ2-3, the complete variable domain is GAGVSQSPSNKVTEKGKDVELRCDPISGHTALYWYRQSLGQGLEFLIYFQGNSAPDKSGLPSDRFSAERTGGSVSTLTIQRTQQEDSAVYLCASSPRTGHSTDTQYFGPGTRLTVL.

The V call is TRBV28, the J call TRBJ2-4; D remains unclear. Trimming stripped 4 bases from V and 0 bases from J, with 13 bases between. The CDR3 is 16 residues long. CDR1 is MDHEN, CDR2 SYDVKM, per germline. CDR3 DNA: TGTGCCAGCAGTTCTAAAGCGCCCAGAGCCAAAAACATTCAGTACTTC. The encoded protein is CASSSKAPRAKNIQYF.

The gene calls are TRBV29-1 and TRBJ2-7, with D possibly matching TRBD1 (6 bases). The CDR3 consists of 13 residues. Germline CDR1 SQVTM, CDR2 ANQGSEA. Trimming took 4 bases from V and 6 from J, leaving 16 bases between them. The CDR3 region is CSVGIETGLEQYF. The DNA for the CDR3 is TGCAGCGTTGGCATCGAGACAGGCCTCGAGCAGTACTTC.

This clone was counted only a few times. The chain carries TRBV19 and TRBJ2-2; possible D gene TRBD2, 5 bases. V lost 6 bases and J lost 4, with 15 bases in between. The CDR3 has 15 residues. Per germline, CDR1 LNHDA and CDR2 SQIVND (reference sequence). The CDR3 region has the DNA TGTGCCAGTAGGACAAGCGGAGTGGGCACCGGGGAGCTGTTTTTT. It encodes CASRTSGVGTGELFF.

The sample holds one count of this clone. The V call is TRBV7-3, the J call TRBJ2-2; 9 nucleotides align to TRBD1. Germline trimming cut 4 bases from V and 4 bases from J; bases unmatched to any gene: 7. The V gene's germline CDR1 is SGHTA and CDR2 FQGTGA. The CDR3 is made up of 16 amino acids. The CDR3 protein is CASSSTGGLGTGELFF. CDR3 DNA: TGTGCCAGCAGCTCTACAGGGGGCCTGGGCACCGGGGAGCTGTTTTTT.

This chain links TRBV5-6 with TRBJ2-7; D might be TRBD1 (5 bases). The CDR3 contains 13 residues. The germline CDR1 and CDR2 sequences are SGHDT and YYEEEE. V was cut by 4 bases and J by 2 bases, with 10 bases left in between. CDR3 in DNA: TGTGCCAGCAGCCCGACAGAAGCCTACGAGCAGTACTTC. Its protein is CASSPTEAYEQYF.